This entry lists 32 T cell receptor beta chains sequenced from one sample in a study of regulatory T cells in long-lasting Graves disease. The time point: newly diagnosed GD, antithyroid drugs for less than 3 months. Construction of the TCR library relied on RNA isolated from PBMCs. Construction of TCR beta libraries relied on iRepertoire HTBI primers and on Arm-PCR targeting CDR3 regions. MiXCR was run by TCRdb on the multiplex PCR reads, yielding one entry per CDR3 protein. Counted here are about 540,000 distinct CDR3 sequences, about 14% occurring once; the ten biggest clones make up more than 8.5%. These records were also assigned to another study, of T cells in Graves' hyperthyroidism and ophthalmopathy.

The specimen comprised peripheral blood mononuclear cells (PBMCs), sampled at new diagnosis, from a patient treated with antithyroid drugs. All receptors come from a man aged 25-45 years with Graves disease.

V is TRBV20-1 and J is TRBJ2-7; D is unresolved. Germline loops: CDR1 DFQATT, CDR2 SNEGSKA (reference sequence). The germline V and J ends were trimmed by 5 bases and 1 base, with 12 bases remaining between them. The CDR3 loop spans 13 amino acids. The CDR3 coding sequence is TGCAGTGCTGACTCCCTTGGATCCTACGAGCAGTACTTC. Translating gives CSADSLGSYEQYF.

The sample holds many counts of this clonotype. CDR3 residues: CATSDPGLHYGYTF. CDR3 bases: TGTGCCACCAGTGATCCAGGACTACACTATGGCTACACCTTC. The V and J genes are TRBV24-1 and TRBJ1-2, with no clear D. Trimming removed 3 bases at V and 3 bases at J, with 10 bases between. Germline loops: CDR1 KGHDR, CDR2 SFDVKD. The CDR3 consists of 14 residues.

This clonotype was detected ten times or more. This rearrangement joins TRBV7-9 to TRBJ2-1; perhaps TRBD2 as D (5 bases). Germline V gene data show CDR1 as SEHNR and CDR2 as FQNEAQ (reference sequence). CDR3 size: 16 residues. V was trimmed by 5 bases and J by 1 base, leaving 15 bases between them. This CDR3 reads CASSGRTEVSYNEQFF. CDR3 nucleotides: TGTGCCAGCAGCGGCAGGACGGAGGTTTCCTACAATGAGCAGTTCTTC. The entire variable domain, with the rest obtained from reference TRBV7-9 and TRBJ2-1, is as follows: DTGVSQNPRHKITKRGQNVTFRCDPISEHNRLYWYRQTLGQGPEFLTYFQNEAQLEKSRLLSDRFSAERPKGSFSTLEIQRTEQGDSAMYLCASSGRTEVSYNEQFFGPGTRLTVL.

The chain uses TRBV19 and TRBJ1-4; TRBD1 is a possible D gene (6 bases). This CDR3 region has 16 residues. V shed 4 bases and J shed 8 bases, with 20 bases lying between them. The V gene's germline CDR1 is LNHDA and CDR2 SQIVND (reference sequence). The CDR3 loop reads CASSTPGQLGGEKLFF. The CDR3 nucleotides read TGTGCCAGTAGTACCCCTGGACAGCTGGGAGGCGAAAAACTGTTTTTT. The full variable domain, in which reference TRBV19 and TRBJ1-4 provide the parts outside the CDR3, is DGGITQSPKYLFRKEGQNVTLSCEQNLNHDAMYWYRQDPGQGLRLIYYSQIVNDFQKGDIAEGYSVSREKKESFPLTVTSAQKNPTAFYLCASSTPGQLGGEKLFFGSGTQLSVL.

This clonotype was picked up many times. This chain links TRBV20-1 with TRBJ2-3; D gene uncertain. Trimming cost V 0 bases and J 0 bases, with 13 bases left between them. Germline V CDR1 and CDR2: DFQATT, SNEGSKA (reference sequence). The CDR3 consists of 16 residues. The DNA of the CDR3 is TGCAGTGCTAGAGATCCCGGCGTCGCTAGCACAGATACGCAGTATTTT. This codes for CSARDPGVASTDTQYF.

There are many counts of this clonotype. CDR3 DNA: TGCAGTGCAAGACAGGGGCAGGATACGCAGTATTTT. Residues: CSARQGQDTQYF. The chain uses TRBV20-1 and TRBJ2-3; TRBD1 agrees at 8 bases. Unmatched junction bases numbered 5, after V lost 6 bases and J lost 6 bases. CDR1 and CDR2 from the germline V gene are DFQATT and SNEGSKA (reference sequence). This CDR3 has 12 residues.

This clonotype has ten or more counts. The CDR3 DNA sequence: TGTGCCAGTAGTGATTTACGGGGAAGCACAGATACGCAGTATTTT. This codes for CASSDLRGSTDTQYF. The J gene is TRBJ2-3, the V gene TRBV19; weak D call: TRBD2 (5 bases). This CDR3 comprises 15 residues. Per the germline V gene, CDR1 is LNHDA and CDR2 is SQIVND (reference sequence). Trimming cost V 5 bases and J 0 bases, with 12 bases left between them.

This chain links TRBV5-1 with TRBJ2-7; the match to TRBD2 covers 10 bases. The CDR3 runs 14 residues. Germline V lookup: CDR1 SGHRS, CDR2 YFSETQ. Trimming took 4 bases from V and 6 from J; bases not matched to a gene: 7. CDR3 sequence: CASSGLAGGFEQYF. The CDR3 region has the DNA TGCGCCAGCAGCGGGTTAGCGGGGGGTTTCGAGCAGTACTTC.

This clonotype appeared many times. In nucleotides, the CDR3 is TGTGCCAGTAGTACGCCAATACTAGCGGGAGGGCCGAGTAGCTCCTACAATGAGCAGTTCTTC. Encoded protein: CASSTPILAGGPSSSYNEQFF. This rearrangement joins TRBV19 to TRBJ2-1, with 13 bases matching TRBD2. The V and J ends lost 4 bases and 0 bases, in that order; junction bases with no gene match: 15. The CDR3 has 21 residues. Germline CDR1 reads LNHDA; CDR2 reads SQIVND (reference sequence).

This clonotype was seen only a few times. This chain links TRBV20-1 with TRBJ2-3; 9 bases fit TRBD2. The J segment lost 1 base and the V segment lost 5 bases, leaving 4 bases of the junction unmatched. Germline V gene sequence: CDR1 DFQATT, CDR2 SNEGSKA (reference sequence). The CDR3 loop spans 14 amino acids. This CDR3 is CSARRTSGTDTQYF. DNA of the CDR3: TGCAGTGCTCGACGGACTAGCGGCACAGATACGCAGTATTTT.

This clonotype was observed at least ten times. The J gene is TRBJ2-1, the V gene TRBV20-1, with D hard to call. The CDR3 has 15 residues. The germline V gene encodes CDR1 DFQATT and CDR2 SNEGSKA (reference sequence). V was pared by 0 bases and J by 10 bases, with 19 bases between. Written as DNA, the CDR3 is TGCAGTGCTAGAGATTTAAGCCCCCGGATTTCGGAGCAGTTCTTC. It yields the protein CSARDLSPRISEQFF.

As for this clonotype: Since a much larger clone is just one base distant, this may be a read error. V usage is TRBV29-1 and J usage is TRBJ2-1, with 8 bases matching TRBD2. Germline V lookup: CDR1 SQVTM, CDR2 ANQGSEA. The CDR3 loop spans 13 amino acids. The chain's CDR3 is CSVEGGRRDERFF. The CDR3 bases are TGCAGCGTTGAGGGCGGGAGGAGGGATGAGCGGTTCTTC.

J is TRBJ2-6 and V is TRBV5-1; 10 positions agree with TRBD1. The germline CDR1 and CDR2 sequences are SGHRS and YFSETQ. The CDR3 consists of 17 residues. Losses at the gene ends were 0 bases for V and 2 bases for J; bases not matched to a gene: 2. The CDR3 region is CASSLAGTGAGANVLTF. For the CDR3, the DNA is TGCGCCAGCAGCTTGGCCGGGACAGGGGCTGGGGCCAACGTCCTGACTTTC.

This clonotype was detected many times. The rearrangement joins TRBV2 to TRBJ2-3, with D possibly TRBD2 on 5 matching bases. The J call may be wrong; the DNA end is better matched by TRBJ2-1. This CDR3 is built from 12 residues. Germline V gene sequence: CDR1 SNHLY, CDR2 FYNNEI. The chain's CDR3 is CASSGTVSRQFF. The DNA for the CDR3 is TGTGCCAGCAGTGGGACTGTGTCGAGGCAGTTCTTC.

This clonotype was detected ten times or more. This chain links TRBV7-2 with TRBJ1-6; a weak D match, TRBD1 (5 bases). V lost 4 bases, J lost 11 bases, and 15 bases lay in between. The CDR3 runs 14 residues. Germline V lookup: CDR1 SGHTA, CDR2 FQGNSA. CDR3 in amino acids: CASSYTGGRAPLHF. In DNA, the CDR3 is TGTGCCAGCAGCTACACAGGAGGTCGGGCACCCCTCCACTTT. Full variable domain (outside the CDR3, taken from reference TRBV7-2 and TRBJ1-6): GAGVSQSPSNKVTEKGKDVELRCDPISGHTALYWYRQSLGQGLEFLIYFQGNSAPDKSGLPSDRFSAERTGGSVSTLTIQRTQQEDSAVYLCASSYTGGRAPLHFGNGTRLTVT.

In its sample, this clonotype was seen many times. The rearrangement uses TRBV12-3 or TRBV12-4 and TRBJ2-7; perhaps TRBD1 as D (6 bases). Trimming shortened V by 7 bases and J by 6 bases, and 13 bases separated the two germline ends. The CDR3 covers 12 residues. CDR3 sequence (DNA): TGTGCCAGCACCTCCTGGGGGCTCGAGCAGTACTTC. Its protein product is CASTSWGLEQYF.

This clonotype has ten or more counts. The chain recombines TRBV14 with TRBJ2-1; 8 bases agree with TRBD1. Germline loops: CDR1 SGHDN, CDR2 FVKESK. The CDR3 loop spans 13 amino acids. V shed 5 bases, J shed 6 bases, and the junction held 3 bases outside the gene matches. The CDR3, as DNA: TGTGCCAGCAGCATAGGACAGGGCAATGAGCAGTTCTTC. Amino acid sequence: CASSIGQGNEQFF.

This chain links TRBV30 with TRBJ2-7, with D perhaps matching TRBD1 (6 bases). V lost 0 bases and J lost 4, with 10 bases in between. CDR3 length equals 13 residues. The germline gives CDR1 GTSNPN, CDR2 SVGIG (reference sequence). The CDR3 sequence: CAWSVQGNYEQYF. In DNA, the CDR3 is TGTGCCTGGAGTGTACAGGGTAATTACGAGCAGTACTTC.

The DNA for the CDR3 is TGTGCCAGTAGTATCGGACAGGGGCAATCTTATGGCTACACCTTC. Protein product: CASSIGQGQSYGYTF. The V gene is TRBV19, the J gene TRBJ1-2; 9 bases are a match to TRBD1. J lost 5 bases, V lost 3 bases, and 7 bases had no gene match. Looked up from germline, CDR1 is LNHDA and CDR2 is SQIVND (reference sequence). This CDR3 spans 15 amino acids.

The rearrangement joins TRBV5-4 to TRBJ2-5; 8 bases agree with TRBD2. Trimming cost V 0 bases and J 5 bases; bases outside gene matches: 9. Germline CDR1 is SGHNT and CDR2 is YYREEE (reference sequence). There are 16 residues in the CDR3. In DNA form, the CDR3 reads TGTGCCAGCAGCTTGGGGGAGCGGGAGAGGGAGGAGACCCAGTACTTC. This translates into CASSLGEREREETQYF.

This clonotype was picked up a small number of times. The J gene is TRBJ2-3, the V gene TRBV7-9; 7 nucleotides align to TRBD1. The germline V gene has CDR1 SEHNR and CDR2 FQNEAQ (reference sequence). The CDR3 is 10 residues long. The junction had 1 base not matched to a gene; V was cut back by 10 bases and J by 6 bases. The CDR3 spells CAIRGDTQYF. The CDR3 coding sequence is TGTGCCATCAGGGGGGATACGCAGTATTTT.

In its sample, this clonotype was seen a few times. CDR3: CSARLASGRTEAQYF. CDR3 in DNA: TGCAGTGCTAGATTGGCTAGCGGGAGAACGGAGGCCCAGTACTTC. This sequence joins TRBV20-1 and TRBJ2-5; 10 bases match TRBD2. J was trimmed by 9 bases and V by 2 bases; bases with no gene match: 12. This CDR3 contains 15 residues. The germline V gene encodes CDR1 DFQATT and CDR2 SNEGSKA (reference sequence).

This clonotype has only a few counts. This rearrangement joins TRBV5-1 to TRBJ1-1; a possible D gene is TRBD1 (6 bases). V lost 4 bases, J lost 4 bases, and 17 bases lay in between. The CDR3 is 15 amino acids. Looked up from germline, CDR1 is SGHRS and CDR2 is YFSETQ. This CDR3 reads CASSQQGTRGTEAFF. The CDR3, as DNA: TGCGCCAGCAGCCAACAGGGTACCCGGGGCACTGAAGCTTTCTTT.

This clonotype was found a few times. The chain links TRBV24-1 to TRBJ1-2; no clear D. Looked up from germline, CDR1 is KGHDR and CDR2 is SFDVKD. Trimming cost V 0 bases and J 2 bases, with 6 bases left between them. The CDR3 runs to 14 residues. CDR3 region: CATSDLEVNYGYTF. DNA of the CDR3: TGTGCCACCAGTGATTTGGAGGTAAACTATGGCTACACCTTC.

This clonotype was detected many times. The V call is TRBV24-1, the J call TRBJ2-2; D is undetermined. CDR1 is KGHDR, CDR2 SFDVKD, per germline. V was shortened by 9 bases and J by 0 bases, with 13 bases between the two germline ends. CDR3 length: 15 residues. CDR3 nucleotides: TGTGCCACCGGAGCCTCCGCCGCGAACACCGGGGAGCTGTTTTTT. Its protein is CATGASAANTGELFF.

At least ten counts were recorded for this clonotype. The V call is TRBV11-2, the J call TRBJ1-1; maybe TRBD1 (5 bases). V lost 10 bases to trimming and J lost 2 bases, with 20 bases between them. Per germline, CDR1 SGHAT and CDR2 FQNNGV. CDR3 length: 15 residues. DNA of the CDR3: TGTGCCACTAGCTTCCGGGGGAGGGACAACACTGAAGCTTTCTTT. It yields the protein CATSFRGRDNTEAFF. Full variable domain (rest looked up from reference TRBV11-2 and TRBJ1-1): EAGVAQSPRYKIIEKRQSVAFWCNPISGHATLYWYQQILGQGPKLLIQFQNNGVVDDSQLPKDRFSAERLKGVDSTLKIQPAKLEDSAVYLCATSFRGRDNTEAFFGQGTRLTVV.

This clonotype was observed many times. The V call is TRBV2, the J call TRBJ2-2; D uncertain. The CDR3 runs to 12 residues. Looked up from germline, CDR1 is SNHLY and CDR2 is FYNNEI. Trimming removed 3 bases from V and 7 bases from J, with 6 bases in between. CDR3 sequence reads: CASSETYGELFF. The CDR3 bases are TGTGCCAGCAGTGAGACTTACGGGGAGCTGTTTTTT.

This clonotype was seen repeatedly, ten times or more. V and J are TRBV27 and TRBJ2-7; 12 positions match TRBD2. From germline, CDR1 is MNHEY and CDR2 SMNVEV (reference sequence). CDR3 length: 15 residues. Germline trimming cut 2 bases from V and 7 bases from J; bases unmatched to any gene: 6. This CDR3 reads CASSLQTSGSGEQYF. In nucleotides, the CDR3 is TGTGCCAGCAGTTTACAGACTAGCGGGAGTGGGGAGCAGTACTTC.

Turning to this clonotype: Given a much more abundant clone one base away, this may be a read error. The missing conserved phenylalanine or tryptophan at the end of this CDR3 makes a read error likely. The genes are TRBV12-5 and TRBJ2-5, with 11 bases lining up with TRBD1. The V gene's germline CDR1 is LGHNT and CDR2 FRNRAP. There are 15 residues in the CDR3. V lost 3 bases and J lost 5; bases outside the gene matches: 5. CDR3 protein: CASGLGQGALETQYI. The CDR3 DNA sequence: TGTGCTAGTGGTTTAGGACAGGGGGCGTTGGAGACCCAGTACATC.

This clonotype came up a few times. The V and J genes are TRBV2 and TRBJ1-2; D ambiguous. This CDR3 spans 16 amino acids. Germline values: CDR1 SNHLY, CDR2 FYNNEI. V was shortened by 6 bases and J by 2 bases, with 19 bases between the two germline ends. Here the CDR3 reads CASRLDGDSENYGYTF. CDR3 DNA: TGTGCCAGCAGACTTGACGGGGATAGTGAAAACTATGGCTACACCTTC.

This clonotype came up a few times. This chain uses TRBV25-1 with TRBJ1-2; no clear D. The length of the CDR3 is 13 residues. V was cut by 6 bases and J by 4 bases, with 12 bases left in between. The germline gives CDR1 MGHDK, CDR2 SYGVNS. In DNA, the CDR3 is TGTGCCAGCAGCGAGGCAGGCCCCTATGGCTACACCTTC. Translation gives CASSEAGPYGYTF.

This clonotype was seen repeatedly, ten times or more. V and J are TRBV5-4 and TRBJ2-3; 11 nucleotides agree with TRBD2. With 3 bases clipped from V and 3 bases from J, the junction kept 3 bases outside the gene matches. CDR1 is SGHNT and CDR2 is YYREEE in the germline V gene (reference sequence). This CDR3 contains 15 residues. The CDR3 reads CASSYTSGGTDTQYF. CDR3 DNA: TGTGCCAGCAGCTACACTAGCGGGGGAACAGATACGCAGTATTTT.